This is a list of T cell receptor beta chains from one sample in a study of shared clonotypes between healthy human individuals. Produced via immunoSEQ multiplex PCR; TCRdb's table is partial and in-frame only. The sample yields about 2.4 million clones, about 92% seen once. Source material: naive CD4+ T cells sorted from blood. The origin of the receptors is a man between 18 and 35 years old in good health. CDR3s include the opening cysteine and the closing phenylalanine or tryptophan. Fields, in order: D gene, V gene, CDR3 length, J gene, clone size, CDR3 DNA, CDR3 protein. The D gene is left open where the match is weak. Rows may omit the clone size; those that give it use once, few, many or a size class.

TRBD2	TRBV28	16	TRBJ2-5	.	TGTGCCAGCAGTTTAATGACTAGCAGCTACCAAGAGACCCAGTACTTC	CASSLMTSSYQETQYF
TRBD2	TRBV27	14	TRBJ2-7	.	TGTGCCAGCAGTTTATCGCGGGGGTCGGAGGAGCAGTACTTC	CASSLSRGSEEQYF
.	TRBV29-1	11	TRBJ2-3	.	TGCAGCGTCACCTCCTCCGGTACGCAGTATTTT	CSVTSSGTQYF
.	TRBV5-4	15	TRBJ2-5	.	TGTGCCAGCAGCTTGGGCCTAGCGACCCAAGAGACCCAGTACTTC	CASSLGLATQETQYF
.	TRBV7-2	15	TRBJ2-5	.	TGTGCCAGCAGCTACAGGGCATCCAATCAAGAGACCCAGTACTTC	CASSYRASNQETQYF
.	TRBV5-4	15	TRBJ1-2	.	TGTGCCAGCAGCTTGTCGGGGGTTTTAACTGGTGGCTACACCTTC	CASSLSGVLTGGYTF
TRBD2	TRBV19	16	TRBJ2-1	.	TGTGCCAGTACTAGCGGGAGTAAACCCCCCTACAATGAGCAGTTCTTC	CASTSGSKPPYNEQFF
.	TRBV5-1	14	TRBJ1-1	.	TGCGCCAGCAGGTGGGAGTTTATGAACACTGAAGCTTTCTTT	CASRWEFMNTEAFF
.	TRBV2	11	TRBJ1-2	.	TGTGCCAGCGGGGATAACTATGGCTACACCTTC	CASGDNYGYTF
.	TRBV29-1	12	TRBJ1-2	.	TGCAGCGTTTCTTGGGCCGTTGATGGCTACACCTTC	CSVSWAVDGYTF
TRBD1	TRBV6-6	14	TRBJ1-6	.	TGTGCCAGCAGTCCCCGGGACAGTAATTCACCCCTCCACTTT	CASSPRDSNSPLHF
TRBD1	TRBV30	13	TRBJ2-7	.	TGTGCCTGGAGTGTACGACAGGGCAACGAGCAGTACTTC	CAWSVRQGNEQYF
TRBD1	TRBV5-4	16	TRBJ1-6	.	TGTGCCAGCAGCTCCCGGACAGGGGGTAGTAATTCACCCCTCCACTTT	CASSSRTGGSNSPLHF
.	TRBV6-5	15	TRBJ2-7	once	TGTGCCAGCAGTTACTCGAGCAGGAGCTCCTACGAGCAGTACTTC	CASSYSSRSSYEQYF
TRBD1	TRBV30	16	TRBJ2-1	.	TGTGCCTGGAGTGGCCGGGACAGGGGTTCCTACAATGAGCAGTTCTTC	CAWSGRDRGSYNEQFF
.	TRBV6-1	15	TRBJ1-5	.	TGTGCCAGCAGGCCCCTGCCTTCGGTGAATCAGCCCCAGCATTTT	CASRPLPSVNQPQHF
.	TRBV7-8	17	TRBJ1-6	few	TGTGCCAGCAGCTTAGACGATGAGGCAGCCCCAAATTCACCCCTCCACTTT	CASSLDDEAAPNSPLHF
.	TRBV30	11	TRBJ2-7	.	TGTGCCTGGAGTGCAAGGTACGAGCAGTACTTC	CAWSARYEQYF
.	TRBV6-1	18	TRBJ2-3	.	TGTGCCAGCAGTGAAGCAGGGTCGGCGGCCTACCGCAAAGATACGCAGTATTTT	CASSEAGSAAYRKDTQYF
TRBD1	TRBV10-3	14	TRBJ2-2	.	TGTGCCGGCTCGGGACAGCAAAACACCGGGGAGCTGTTTTTT	CAGSGQQNTGELFF
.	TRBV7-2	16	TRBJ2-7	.	TGTGCCAGCAGCTTAGGGGGTGGGAGGCTTCCCTACGAGCAGTACTTC	CASSLGGGRLPYEQYF
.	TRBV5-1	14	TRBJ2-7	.	TGCGCCAGCAGCTTGGGATACCTGCTCTACGAGCAGTACTTC	CASSLGYLLYEQYF
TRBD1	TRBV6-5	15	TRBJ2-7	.	TGTGCCAGCAGTTACCGGGACAGGGGGTTCTACGAGCAGTACTTC	CASSYRDRGFYEQYF
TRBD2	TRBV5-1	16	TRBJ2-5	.	TGCGCCAGCAGCTTGGGTTCTAGCGGGGGCACACAGACCCAGTACTTC	CASSLGSSGGTQTQYF
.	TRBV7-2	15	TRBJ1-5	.	TGTGCCAGCAGCTTACAACTGTCCAGCAATCAGCCCCAGCATTTT	CASSLQLSSNQPQHF
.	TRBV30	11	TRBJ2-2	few	TGTGCCTGGTCTCTCACCGGGGAGCTGTTTTTT	CAWSLTGELFF
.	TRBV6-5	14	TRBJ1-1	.	TGTGCCAGCAGTCCCCTGGGGGAAGGCACTGAAGCTTTCTTT	CASSPLGEGTEAFF
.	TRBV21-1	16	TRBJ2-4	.	TGTGCCAGCAGATGGTGGGACAGGAGCGCCAAAAACATTCAGTACTTC	CASRWWDRSAKNIQYF
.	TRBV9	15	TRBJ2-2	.	TGTGCCAGCAGCGTAGCGGACCTGAACACCGGGGAGCTGTTTTTT	CASSVADLNTGELFF
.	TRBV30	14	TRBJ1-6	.	TGTGCCTGGAGGAGGGCAACCGAAACTTCACCCCTCCACTTT	CAWRRATETSPLHF
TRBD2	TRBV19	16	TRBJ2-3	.	TGTGCCAGTAGTAAGGGGACTAGCGGGGTACGGGATACGCAGTATTTT	CASSKGTSGVRDTQYF
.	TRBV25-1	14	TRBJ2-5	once	TGTGCCAGCACCCCTCCCGGGGCAGAAGAGACCCAGTACTTC	CASTPPGAEETQYF
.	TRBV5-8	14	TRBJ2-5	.	TGTGCCAGCAGCTTGCTATACTACCAAGAGACCCAGTACTTC	CASSLLYYQETQYF
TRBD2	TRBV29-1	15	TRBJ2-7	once	TGCAGCGTCGAGACGCTAGCGGGAGGGACCTACGAGCAGTACTTC	CSVETLAGGTYEQYF
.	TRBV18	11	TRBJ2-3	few	TGTGCCAGCTCACCTACAGATACGCAGTATTTT	CASSPTDTQYF
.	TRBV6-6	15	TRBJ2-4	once	TGTGCCAGCAGTTACGGCGGGGCAGCCAAAAACATTCAGTACTTC	CASSYGGAAKNIQYF
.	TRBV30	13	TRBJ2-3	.	TGTGCCTGGGCCCCAGGGACCACAGATACGCAGTATTTT	CAWAPGTTDTQYF
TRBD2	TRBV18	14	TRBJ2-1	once	TGTGCCAGCTCAACTAACAGCGGGGGGGATGAGCAGTTCTTC	CASSTNSGGDEQFF
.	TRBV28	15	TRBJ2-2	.	TGTGCCAGCAGTTCCTCTCCGGGAAACACCGGGGAGCTGTTTTTT	CASSSSPGNTGELFF
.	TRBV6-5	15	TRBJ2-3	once	TGTGCCAGCGCTCTTCAGGGGGGGGTCACAGATACGCAGTATTTT	CASALQGGVTDTQYF
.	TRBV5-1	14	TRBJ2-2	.	TGCGCCAGCAGCCCGGACACGAACACCGGGGAGCTGTTTTTT	CASSPDTNTGELFF
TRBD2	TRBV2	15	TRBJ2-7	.	TGTGCCAGCAGTGAACCGGGACTAGGGATCTACGAGCAGTACTTC	CASSEPGLGIYEQYF
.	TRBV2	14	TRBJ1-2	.	TGTGCCAGCAGTCTGGTGAGGACGGATTATGGCTACACCTTC	CASSLVRTDYGYTF
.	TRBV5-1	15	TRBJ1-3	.	TGCGCCAGCAGCTTCCAGGGAGATGCTGGAAACACCATATATTTT	CASSFQGDAGNTIYF
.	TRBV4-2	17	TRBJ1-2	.	TGTGCCAGCAGCCAAGGTATCCTGGACAGAGCTAACTATGGCTACACCTTC	CASSQGILDRANYGYTF
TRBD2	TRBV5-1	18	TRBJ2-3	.	TGCGCCAGCAGCTTGGAGCTAGCGGGAGGGCCCCCGTCAGGGACGCAGTATTTT	CASSLELAGGPPSGTQYF
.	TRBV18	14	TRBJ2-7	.	TGTGCCAGCTCACCACCTGGGGGCGGCTACGAGCAGTACTTC	CASSPPGGGYEQYF
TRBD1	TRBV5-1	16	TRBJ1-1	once	TGCGCCAGCAGTTCCACAGGGGCGGCCTTAAACACTAAAGCTTTCTTT	CASSSTGAALNTKAFF
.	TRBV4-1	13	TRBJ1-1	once	TGCGCCAGCAGTGAAAAGGGAAGGGATGAAGCTTTCTTT	CASSEKGRDEAFF
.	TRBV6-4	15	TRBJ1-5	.	TGTGCCAGCAGCCTGGACAGCAACGGGGATCAGCCCCAGCATTTT	CASSLDSNGDQPQHF
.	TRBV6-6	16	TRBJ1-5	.	TGTGCCAGCAGTCCAACGCAGGGTAATAGCAATCAGCCCCAGCATTTT	CASSPTQGNSNQPQHF
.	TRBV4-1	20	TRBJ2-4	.	TGCGCCAGCAGCCCGCACGGGTCGGGGTGGCAGACACTAGCCAAAAACATTCAGTACTTC	CASSPHGSGWQTLAKNIQYF
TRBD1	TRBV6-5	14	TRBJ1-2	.	TGTGCCAGCAGCCTGGGGACAGGGGGCTATGGCTACACCTTC	CASSLGTGGYGYTF
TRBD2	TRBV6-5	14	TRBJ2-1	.	TGTGCCAGCTTTGGGAGCGGGAGAACAAATGAGCAGTTCTTC	CASFGSGRTNEQFF
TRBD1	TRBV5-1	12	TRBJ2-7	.	TGCGCCAGCCGGACAGGATCCTACGAGCAGTACTTC	CASRTGSYEQYF